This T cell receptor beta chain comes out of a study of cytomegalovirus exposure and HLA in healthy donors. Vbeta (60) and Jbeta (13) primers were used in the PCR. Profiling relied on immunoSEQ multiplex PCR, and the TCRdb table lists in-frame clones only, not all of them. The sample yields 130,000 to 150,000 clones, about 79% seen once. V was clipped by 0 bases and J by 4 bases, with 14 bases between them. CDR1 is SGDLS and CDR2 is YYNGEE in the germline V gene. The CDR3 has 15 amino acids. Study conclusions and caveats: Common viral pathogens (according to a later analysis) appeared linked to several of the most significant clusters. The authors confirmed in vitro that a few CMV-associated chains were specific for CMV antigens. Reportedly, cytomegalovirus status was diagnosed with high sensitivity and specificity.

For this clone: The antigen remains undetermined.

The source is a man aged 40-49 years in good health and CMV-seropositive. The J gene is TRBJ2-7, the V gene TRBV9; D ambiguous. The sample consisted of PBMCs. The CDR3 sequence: CASSVGSLNQYEQYF. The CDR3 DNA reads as TGTGCCAGCAGCGTAGGGTCTCTAAACCAATACGAGCAGTACTTC.